One TCR beta chain is described in this entry. Its antigen is currently unknown. Measured with immunoSEQ multiplex PCR; TCRdb has only the in-frame clones, and not every one. This table has 95,000 to 110,000 clones, around nine tenths appearing once. This sample stems from a study of T cell responses to AZD1222 COVID-19 vaccine. Study-level findings and limits: Reports indicate that nearly half of spike-specific TCRs are directed at unmutated variant regions. A mostly white British donor set with more females was recruited, and clonal diversity was possibly underestimated. It was only 6 or 7 AZD1222 recipients who were seropositive at baseline. Following two doses of AZD1222, Spike-specific TCR breadth and depth rose.

In germline, CDR1 is PRHDT, CDR2 FYEKMQ (reference sequence). Trimming left V 3 bases short and J 9 bases short, with 20 bases between. This CDR3 region has 15 residues. This receptor was taken from an adult who received the MenACWY meningococcal vaccine as a control. Specimen: peripheral blood, collected 28 days after the second dose of the MenACWY control vaccine. The chain employs TRBV13 and TRBJ1-1; D not certain. The CDR3 DNA reads TGTGCCAGCAGCTTCGGTACGGGGATCACCATTCAAGCTTTCTTT. Amino acid sequence: CASSFGTGITIQAFF. Filled out from reference TRBV13 and TRBJ1-1, the complete variable domain reads AAGVIQSPRHLIKEKRETATLKCYPIPRHDTVYWYQQGPGQDPQFLISFYEKMQSDKGSIPDRFSAQQFSDYHSELNMSSLELGDSALYFCASSFGTGITIQAFFGQGTRLTVV.